This T cell receptor (beta chain) came from a study of T-cell memory formation after mild COVID-19. This clonotype was counted only a few times. V gave up 5 bases and J gave up 4 bases; unmatched junction bases: 3. This CDR3 has 13 residues. Germline values: CDR1 SGHKS, CDR2 YYEKEE (reference sequence). Using constant-segment primers, 5'RACE produced TCR alpha and TCR beta cDNA libraries carrying sample barcodes and UMIs. One entry per CDR3 protein results from TCRdb running MiXCR on the 5' RACE reads. This sample carries about 400,000 distinct CDR3 sequences, roughly a quarter of them seen once, and the ten largest clones take roughly 13%.

The source is an adult woman who had mild COVID-19 (a few samples of this study predate the infection). Cell type and time point are not known. Sequencing used PBMCs or a T cell subset sorted from them (not recorded which). The V and J genes are TRBV5-5 and TRBJ2-1; 7 bases fit TRBD1. The CDR3 nucleotides are TGTGCCAGCAGGGGACAGATGTACAATGAGCAGTTCTTC. Its translation is CASRGQMYNEQFF.